This entry lists 11 T cell receptor beta chains sequenced from one sample in a study of molecular identifiers for immune sequencing clone quantification. Via MiXCR, TCRdb re-called the PCR reads, giving one row per CDR3 protein. The data show around 480,000 distinct CDR3 sequences, around 23% seen once. Sequences were obtained from naive CD8+ T cells from blood, with Jurkat cell RNA spiked in. Subset indicated: FACS-sorted CD8+CD4-CCR7+CD45RA+ naive T cells. These receptor sequences come from a human donor in good health. Some libraries in this study had Jurkat cell RNA spiked in.

Of note for this clonotype: A read error may explain this, as a much larger clone is one base away. As DNA, the CDR3 is TGTGCCAGCAGCTCACAGACAGTGTACGAGCAGTACTTC. Translated: CASSSQTVYEQYF. The chain couples TRBV7-7 to TRBJ2-7, with D possibly matching TRBD1 (5 bases). The CDR3 has 13 amino acids. V was shortened by 4 bases and J by 4 bases, with 11 bases between the two germline ends. Germline CDR1 and CDR2: SSHAT and FNYEAQ (reference sequence). The full variable domain, with the rest looked up from reference TRBV7-7 and TRBJ2-7, is GAGVSQSPRYKVTKRGQDVTLRCDPISSHATLYWYQQALGQGPEFLTYFNYEAQPDKSGLPSDRFSAERPEGSISTLTIQRTEQRDSAMYRCASSSQTVYEQYFGPGTRLTVT.

The rearrangement joins TRBV6-2 or TRBV6-3 to TRBJ1-1, with a tentative D call TRBD1 (5 bases). The CDR3 runs to 17 residues. V shed 5 bases and J shed 5 bases, with 24 bases lying between them. The germline CDR1 and CDR2 sequences are MNHEY and SVGEGT. The CDR3: CASSLSVRDLGWTEAFF. The CDR3 nucleotides read TGTGCCAGCAGTCTCTCGGTCCGGGACCTCGGGTGGACTGAAGCTTTCTTT.

Points on this clonotype: Just one base apart from a much larger clone, this may be a read error. J is TRBJ1-1 and V is TRBV9, with TRBD1 as a possible D gene (5 bases). The CDR3 is 16 residues long. CDR1 and CDR2 from the germline V gene are SGDLS and YYNGEE. CDR3 coding DNA: TGTGCCAGCAGCTACGGAGGGGCACACTCGGGCACTGAAGCTCTCTTT. As protein: CASSYGGAHSGTEALF.

Only a few counts were recorded for this clonotype. The chain joins TRBV7-9 to TRBJ2-7; D ambiguous. Trimming cost V 2 bases and J 7 bases, with 9 bases left between them. The CDR3 totals 12 residues. CDR1 SEHNR and CDR2 FQNEAQ come from the germline V gene (reference sequence). The CDR3 DNA reads as TGTGCCAGCAGCTTAATTGACTTGGAGCAGTACTTC. Its translation: CASSLIDLEQYF.

This clonotype came up many times. The gene calls are TRBV7-9 and TRBJ2-7; unclear D gene. V lost 1 base and J lost 3, with 10 bases in between. The CDR3 is 14 amino acids. Germline V CDR1 and CDR2: SEHNR, FQNEAQ (reference sequence). The CDR3, as DNA: TGTGCCAGCAGCTTAGATCGGCTGGGCTACGAGCAGTACTTC. It specifies CASSLDRLGYEQYF.

In this sample, this clonotype turned up many times. This chain connects TRBV7-8 to TRBJ1-1; 8 nucleotides agree with TRBD1. V was clipped by 4 bases and J by 7 bases; unmatched bases: 5. The germline V gene has CDR1 SGHVS and CDR2 FQNEAQ. CDR3 size: 13 residues. CDR3 in DNA: TGTGCCAGCAGCTGGGAGGACAGGGTTGAAGCTTTCTTT. Its protein product is CASSWEDRVEAFF. The complete variable domain, with remaining parts taken from reference TRBV7-8 and TRBJ1-1, reads GAGVSQSPRYKVAKRGQDVALRCDPISGHVSLFWYQQALGQGPEFLTYFQNEAQLDKSGLPSDRFFAERPEGSVSTLKIQRTQQEDSAVYLCASSWEDRVEAFFGQGTRLTVV.

There are a few counts of this clonotype. This sequence joins TRBV9 and TRBJ2-3, with TRBD2 as a possible D gene (6 bases). Germline CDR1 reads SGDLS; CDR2 reads YYNGEE. CDR3 length: 15 residues. Trimming shortened V by 0 bases and J by 2 bases, and 10 bases separated the two germline ends. CDR3 loop: CASSVEGGVTDTQYF. CDR3 nucleotides: TGTGCCAGCAGCGTAGAGGGCGGGGTCACAGATACGCAGTATTTT.

There are many counts of this clonotype. V usage is TRBV5-6 and J usage is TRBJ2-1; D remains unclear. CDR1 is SGHDT and CDR2 is YYEEEE in the germline V gene. The CDR3 loop spans 13 amino acids. V lost 3 bases to trimming and J lost 3 bases, with 7 bases between them. CDR3: CASSSSSYNEQFF. In nucleotides, the CDR3 is TGTGCCAGCAGCTCCTCCAGCTACAATGAGCAGTTCTTC.

This chain uses TRBV30 with TRBJ1-1; TRBD1 matches at 8 bases. The V gene's germline CDR1 is GTSNPN and CDR2 SVGIG (reference sequence). CDR3 length: 15 amino acids. The junction had 9 bases not matched to a gene; V was cut back by 2 bases and J by 4 bases. The chain's CDR3 is CAWSSRTGRTTEAFF. CDR3 coding DNA: TGTGCCTGGAGTTCCCGGACAGGGAGGACCACTGAAGCTTTCTTT.

This clonotype was observed at least ten times. The rearrangement joins TRBV7-9 to TRBJ1-1; D not certain. This CDR3 is 13 amino acids long. V was cut by 0 bases and J by 5 bases, with 7 bases left in between. Germline assignment: CDR1 SEHNR and CDR2 FQNEAQ (reference sequence). CDR3 amino acids: CASSLAPGTEAFF. In DNA, the CDR3 is TGTGCCAGCAGCTTAGCGCCCGGTACTGAAGCTTTCTTT. Using reference TRBV7-9 and TRBJ1-1 for the parts outside the CDR3, the full variable domain is DTGVSQNPRHKITKRGQNVTFRCDPISEHNRLYWYRQTLGQGPEFLTYFQNEAQLEKSRLLSDRFSAERPKGSFSTLEIQRTEQGDSAMYLCASSLAPGTEAFFGQGTRLTVV.

This clonotype was counted at least ten times. This sequence joins TRBV20-1 and TRBJ2-7; 7 bases are a match to TRBD2. J was trimmed by 2 bases and V by 5 bases; bases with no gene match: 0. CDR1 is DFQATT and CDR2 is SNEGSKA in the germline V gene (reference sequence). The CDR3 has 11 amino acids. CDR3 protein: CSAREAYEQYF. CDR3 sequence (DNA): TGCAGTGCTCGGGAGGCCTACGAGCAGTACTTC.